This T cell receptor (beta chain) was recovered during a study of T cell repertoires in cytomegalovirus infection. Looking at the study overall: CMV infection and matching HLA type were both indicated by public TCR beta signatures.

This clonotype was counted ten times or more. Antigen specificity is unknown. Overall study results and limits: HLA-C-restricted TCR beta clonotypes specific for CMV led the ex vivo response. Cumulative frequency of public TCR beta families picked out carriers of CMV plus the relevant HLA.

TCRdb processed the reads anew with MiXCR; each CDR3 protein has one entry. The sample yields around 300,000 distinct CDR3 sequences, under 30% seen once. The CDR3 is 15 amino acids. Germline values: CDR1 SGHTA, CDR2 FQGNSA. V shed 4 bases and J 2 bases; nucleotides not matched to a gene: 4. Sequencing used PBMCs. The chain couples TRBV7-2 to TRBJ2-7, with 11 nucleotides matching TRBD2. The receptor was isolated from a human donor in good health (CMV status not recorded). Some clones in this sample may be carry-over from other donors' samples. The CDR3 coding sequence is TGTGCCAGCAGCTCCGTTAGCGGGAGGGCCTACGAGCAGTACTTC. It yields the protein CASSSVSGRAYEQYF.